This TCR beta chain was identified during a study of T-cell memory formation after mild COVID-19. V lost 3 bases and J lost 4; bases outside the gene matches: 5. The CDR3 runs 15 residues. Germline V gives CDR1 SGHNT, CDR2 YYREEE (reference sequence). To note about this clonotype: Its antigen is as yet unknown.

Via MiXCR, TCRdb re-called the 5' RACE reads, giving one row per CDR3 protein. The table has 250,000 to 300,000 distinct CDR3 sequences, under 20% seen once. Study results and limitations: Most CD4+ clones that shrank were in CM and EM, while CD8+ ones turned up in EMRA.

The sequenced material came from PBMCs or a T cell subset sorted from them (not recorded which). The source is a man between 18 and 29 years old who had mild COVID-19 (a few samples of this study predate the infection). Cell type and time point are not known. V and J are TRBV5-4 and TRBJ1-1, with 11 nucleotides matching TRBD1. The CDR3: CASSSRGQGGTEAFF. Written as DNA, the CDR3 is TGTGCCAGCAGCTCGAGGGGACAGGGGGGCACTGAAGCTTTCTTT. Based on the CDR3 plus reference TRBV5-4 and TRBJ1-1, the full variable domain is ETGVTQSPTHLIKTRGQQVTLRCSSQSGHNTVSWYQQALGQGPQFIFQYYREEENGRGNFPPRFSGLQFPNYSSELNVNALELDDSALYLCASSSRGQGGTEAFFGQGTRLTVV.